This is a list of T cell receptor beta chains from one sample in a study of OX40 agonist ivuxolimab in advanced cancers. The assay was immunoSEQ multiplex PCR, and TCRdb's table has in-frame clones only and misses some. This sample has under 80,000 clones, with 70% to 90% found just once. The sample was CD4+ or CD8+ T cells sorted from blood, taken in a trial of the OX40 agonist ivuxolimab. The receptors were gathered from an adult with an advanced solid tumor such as melanoma, head and neck, liver or kidney cancer. Each CDR3 is given with its conserved first and last residue. D genes are given only for firm matches. Not every row has a clone size; where given, it reads once, few, many or a size class.

j_gene,d_gene,len,v_gene,abundance,CDR3aa,CDR3nt
TRBJ2-7,-,13,TRBV6-6,once,CASSYAQTYEQYF,TGTGCCAGCAGTTACGCTCAGACCTACGAGCAGTACTTC
TRBJ2-7,-,14,TRBV30,-,CAWSVLGHGYEQYF,TGTGCCTGGAGTGTACTGGGACACGGCTACGAGCAGTACTTC
TRBJ2-7,-,14,TRBV18,-,CASSPGPGSYEQYF,TGTGCCAGCTCACCGGGGCCGGGTTCCTACGAGCAGTACTTC
TRBJ1-5,-,11,TRBV6-1,once,CASGTNQPQHF,TGTGCCAGCGGAACGAATCAGCCCCAGCATTTT
TRBJ2-7,-,14,TRBV11-2,-,CASSLDLPQKEQYF,TGTGCCAGCAGCTTAGATCTGCCACAAAAGGAGCAGTACTTC
TRBJ2-7,-,14,TRBV27,-,CASSLSPRTYEQYF,TGTGCCAGCAGTTTATCCCCAAGGACCTACGAGCAGTACTTC
TRBJ2-1,-,14,TRBV7-3,-,CASSFWQGGNEQFF,TGTGCCAGCAGCTTTTGGCAGGGGGGGAATGAGCAGTTCTTC
TRBJ1-4,-,14,TRBV13,-,CASSFSLGNEKLFF,TGTGCCAGCAGCTTCTCACTGGGAAATGAAAAACTGTTTTTT
TRBJ2-1,-,12,TRBV19,-,CASISDSNEQFF,TGTGCCAGTATCTCGGACAGCAATGAGCAGTTCTTC
TRBJ2-5,TRBD2,12,TRBV7-8,-,CASGESQREWYF,TGTGCCAGCGGTGAGAGTCAGCGGGAGTGGTACTTC
TRBJ1-1,-,14,TRBV4-2,-,CASSPPTGNTEAFF,TGTGCCAGCAGCCCTCCCACAGGGAACACTGAAGCTTTCTTT
TRBJ2-5,-,15,TRBV15,-,CATSRDGVTEGTQYF,TGTGCCACCAGCAGAGATGGGGTTACAGAAGGGACCCAGTACTTC
TRBJ2-7,TRBD2,22,TRBV4-3,once,CASSQDNGRVAIAGGPLYEQYF,TGCGCCAGCAGCCAAGATAATGGGAGGGTGGCGATAGCGGGAGGGCCTTTATACGAGCAGTACTTC
TRBJ2-1,-,15,TRBV11-3,-,CASSPSGSAYNEQFF,TGTGCCAGCAGCCCCAGCGGTAGCGCCTACAATGAGCAGTTCTTC
TRBJ2-7,TRBD2,11,TRBV13,-,CASSTSSEQYF,TGTGCCAGTTCGACTAGCAGCGAGCAGTACTTC
TRBJ2-2,TRBD1,15,TRBV4-2,few,CASSQGQGDTGELFF,TGTGCCAGCAGCCAAGGACAGGGGGACACCGGGGAGCTGTTTTTT
TRBJ2-7,TRBD2,16,TRBV15,-,CATSRDLTSGRVEQYF,TGTGCCACCAGCAGAGATTTGACTAGCGGGAGGGTTGAGCAGTACTTC
TRBJ1-4,-,14,TRBV7-9,-,CASSPGPPNEKLFF,TGTGCCAGCAGCCCGGGACCTCCCAATGAAAAACTGTTTTTT
TRBJ2-1,-,14,TRBV6-5,-,CASKELPLYNEQFF,TGTGCCAGCAAAGAACTACCCCTCTACAATGAGCAGTTCTTC
TRBJ1-1,TRBD1,13,TRBV7-9,-,CASRPQGGTEAFF,TGTGCCAGCAGGCCCCAGGGGGGCACTGAAGCTTTCTTT
TRBJ2-7,-,14,TRBV6-5,-,CASGGSGGLYEQYF,TGTGCCAGCGGGGGGAGTGGCGGGCTCTACGAGCAGTACTTC
TRBJ2-1,TRBD2,15,TRBV6-4,-,CASSEREGPYNEQFF,TGTGCCAGCAGTGAGCGGGAGGGCCCCTACAATGAGCAGTTCTTC
TRBJ1-4,TRBD1,16,TRBV28,few,CASSLSAGTGNEKLFF,TGTGCCAGCAGTCTCTCCGCAGGGACAGGGAACGAAAAACTGTTTTTT